This T cell receptor beta chain is from a study of OX40 agonist ivuxolimab in advanced cancers. About the research overall: Patients treated during dose escalation were battling hepatocellular carcinoma, melanoma, renal cell or head and neck cancer.

This CDR3 is built from 15 residues. Trimming removed 1 base from V and 0 bases from J, with 10 bases in between. Looked up from germline, CDR1 is SEHNR and CDR2 is FQNEAQ (reference sequence). Here immunoSEQ multiplex PCR was the method, and the copy in TCRdb shows in-frame clones only, minus some. The sample lists 65,000 to 70,000 clones, around 90% occurring once. Here the sequenced sample was CD4+ or CD8+ T cells sorted from blood, taken in a trial of the OX40 agonist ivuxolimab. V is TRBV7-9 and J is TRBJ2-7; D is perhaps TRBD1 or TRBD2 (5 bases each). The clonotype originates from an adult with an advanced solid tumor such as melanoma, head and neck, liver or kidney cancer. The CDR3, as DNA: TGTGCCAGCAGCTTAGAATCCGGGGCCTCCTACGAGCAGTACTTC. Encoded protein: CASSLESGASYEQYF.